Sequencing of this TCR beta chain was carried out in a study of liver allograft versus peripheral blood T cells (TCRdb year 2020). Regarding the study in general: The study compared T cell receptor repertoires found within transplanted livers against repertoires in the peripheral blood of liver transplant recipients. Study-wide conclusions, independent of this receptor: T cell receptor repertoires inside liver allografts were reported to be different from the repertoires detected in peripheral blood.

Relative to its sample, this clonotype is medium-sized (0.01 to 0.1%). Its specific antigen is unknown. The record has no base qualities; no much larger clone is one base away. The CDR3 spans 14 residues, from the cysteine through the phenylalanine. Only CDR3 DNA remains: 42 bases, in frame from the first base. The junction shows trimming of 6 bases on V and 8 bases on J, plus 19 bases between the germline ends. The germline V gene provides CDR1 MNHEY and CDR2 SVGAGI. For sequencing, an Illumina MiSeq was employed. TCRdb reprocessing: public reads trimmed at Q25 with fastp, clones called with MiXCR, in-frame beta chains kept. Every CDR3 protein is listed once, alongside the most common genes and DNA of its rows. The table for this sample lists 4,000 to 6,500 distinct CDR3 sequences; more than 15% of them were counted only once. 8% to 13% of the sample rests with the top ten.

Recombination connected TRBV6-5 to TRBJ1-2, and possibly TRBD1, on 6 matching bases. The receptor was derived from a human patient who had a liver transplant. It is possible that, after a transplant, some T cells come from the graft donor. The CDR3 reads CASSRRGGRNGYTF. The DNA sequence is as follows: TGTGCCAGCAGCAGGAGGGGGGGTCGTAACGGCTACACCTTC.